A selection of T cell receptor beta chains follows, all from one sample in a study of OX40 agonist ivuxolimab in advanced cancers. Assay: immunoSEQ multiplex PCR; the TCRdb copy retains only in-frame clones and omits some. This table holds approximately 82,000 clones, around 90% found once. This material consisted of CD4+ or CD8+ T cells sorted from blood, taken in a trial of the OX40 agonist ivuxolimab. The receptors derive from an adult with an advanced solid tumor such as melanoma, head and neck, liver or kidney cancer. CDR3s include the opening cysteine and the closing phenylalanine or tryptophan. A D gene is named only where the DNA matches it firmly. Clone size is stated in some rows and not others, as once, few, many or a class when expanded.

clone_size: .
v_call: TRBV14
j_call: TRBJ1-6
d_call: .
cdr3_nt: TGTGCCAGCAGCCAAGGCCTGCAAGGTTCACCCCTCCACTTT
cdr3_aa: CASSQGLQGSPLHF

clone_size: .
v_call: TRBV5-4
j_call: TRBJ2-5
d_call: TRBD1
cdr3_nt: TGTGCCAGCAGCCGAACAGGGGCCCAAGAGACCCAGTACTTC
cdr3_aa: CASSRTGAQETQYF

clone_size: .
v_call: TRBV6-6
j_call: TRBJ1-3
d_call: .
cdr3_nt: TGTGCCAGCAGTTACCGCGAGGGGTCCTCTGGAAACACCATATATTTT
cdr3_aa: CASSYREGSSGNTIYF

clone_size: .
v_call: TRBV10-3
j_call: TRBJ1-2
d_call: .
cdr3_nt: TGTGCCATCAGAGAAGACACGGGGGAAGGTCACACCTTC
cdr3_aa: CAIREDTGEGHTF

clone_size: .
v_call: TRBV5-4
j_call: TRBJ2-5
d_call: TRBD2
cdr3_nt: TGTGCCAGCAGGTTCGGACTAGCGGGGACCTTCCAAGAGACCCAGTACTTC
cdr3_aa: CASRFGLAGTFQETQYF

clone_size: .
v_call: TRBV27
j_call: TRBJ2-2
d_call: TRBD2
cdr3_nt: TGTGCCAGCAGTCGACAGGGGGGACTAGCGGGAGCCCTGAACACCGGGGAGCTGTTTTTT
cdr3_aa: CASSRQGGLAGALNTGELFF

clone_size: .
v_call: TRBV10-3
j_call: TRBJ1-3
d_call: TRBD1
cdr3_nt: TGTGCCATCAGTGCGGCGACAGGGGCTGGAAACACCATATATTTT
cdr3_aa: CAISAATGAGNTIYF

clone_size: once
v_call: TRBV2
j_call: TRBJ2-2
d_call: TRBD2
cdr3_nt: TGTGCCAGCAGTGTTGCTAGCGGGGCAACCGGGGAGCTGTTTTTT
cdr3_aa: CASSVASGATGELFF

clone_size: once
v_call: TRBV6-1
j_call: TRBJ1-1
d_call: TRBD1
cdr3_nt: TGTGCCAGCAGGGACAGGGGGTATACTGAAGCTTTCTTT
cdr3_aa: CASRDRGYTEAFF

clone_size: .
v_call: TRBV5-6
j_call: TRBJ2-7
d_call: .
cdr3_nt: TGTGCCAGCAGCTTGGGTCTTGGTGGCGAGCAGTACTTC
cdr3_aa: CASSLGLGGEQYF

clone_size: .
v_call: TRBV5-1
j_call: TRBJ2-7
d_call: TRBD1
cdr3_nt: TGCGCCAGCAGCATTTCCGGGACAGGGCTTGCCGAGCAGTACTTC
cdr3_aa: CASSISGTGLAEQYF

clone_size: .
v_call: TRBV11-2
j_call: TRBJ2-2
d_call: .
cdr3_nt: TGTGCCAGCAGCACCGGGACTGGTAACACCGGGGAGCTGTTTTTT
cdr3_aa: CASSTGTGNTGELFF

clone_size: .
v_call: TRBV6-6
j_call: TRBJ2-7
d_call: TRBD1
cdr3_nt: TGTGCCAGCCTCCGGGACAGTGGAGTATACGAGCAGTACTTC
cdr3_aa: CASLRDSGVYEQYF

clone_size: .
v_call: TRBV19
j_call: TRBJ2-5
d_call: .
cdr3_nt: TGTGCCAGTAGCATACGAGGGGAGACCCAGTACTTC
cdr3_aa: CASSIRGETQYF

clone_size: .
v_call: TRBV19
j_call: TRBJ1-3
d_call: .
cdr3_nt: TGTGCCAGTAGCTCCGACAGGGGAAACACCATATATTTT
cdr3_aa: CASSSDRGNTIYF

clone_size: .
v_call: TRBV30
j_call: TRBJ1-2
d_call: .
cdr3_nt: TGTGCCTGGAGTATAACCGGAGGGGGTAATACTAACTATGGCTACACCTTC
cdr3_aa: CAWSITGGGNTNYGYTF

clone_size: .
v_call: TRBV2
j_call: TRBJ1-5
d_call: .
cdr3_nt: TGTGCCAGCAGTGAAGGTAGAGGGCAGAATAGCAATCAGCCCCAGCATTTT
cdr3_aa: CASSEGRGQNSNQPQHF

clone_size: .
v_call: TRBV5-1
j_call: TRBJ1-1
d_call: .
cdr3_nt: TGCGCCAGCAGCCCGGCGGGTCGTGGACCTGAAGCTTTCTTT
cdr3_aa: CASSPAGRGPEAFF